What follows are 23 T cell receptor beta chains derived from one specimen sequenced in a study of cytomegalovirus exposure and HLA in healthy donors. The PCR used 60 Vbeta and 13 Jbeta primers. Only in-frame clones appear in the TCRdb table, and some are missing; sequencing was by immunoSEQ multiplex PCR. The table has about 60,000 clones, around four fifths seen once. The specimen sequenced was PBMCs. The receptors were gathered from a man aged 25-45 years in good health and CMV-seronegative.

The chain uses TRBV15 and TRBJ2-1; D might be TRBD1 (6 bases). Germline loops: CDR1 LNHNV, CDR2 YYDKDF (reference sequence). The V end was cut by 0 bases, the J end by 1 base, with 16 bases between. The CDR3 runs 18 residues. CDR3 in DNA: TGTGCCACCAGCAGAGATCGATACAGGGCCAGATCCTACAATGAGCAGTTCTTC. Encoded protein: CATSRDRYRARSYNEQFF.

J is TRBJ2-7 and V is TRBV11-2; the match to TRBD1 covers 7 bases. The CDR3 contains 15 residues. Germline CDR1 is SGHAT and CDR2 is FQNNGV. V gave up 4 bases and J gave up 7 bases; unmatched junction bases: 13. The CDR3 region is CASSSLKGQRGEQYF. CDR3 in DNA: TGTGCCAGCAGCTCCCTAAAGGGACAGAGAGGGGAGCAGTACTTC.

This chain uses TRBV4-3 with TRBJ1-1, with D possibly matching TRBD1 (6 bases). The CDR3 is 16 residues long. Germline CDR1 and CDR2: LGHNA and YSLEER. The ends were cut back, 2 bases at V and 0 bases at J, with 13 bases in the middle. The CDR3 loop reads CASSQRGGSVNTEAFF. Written as DNA, the CDR3 is TGCGCCAGCAGCCAAAGGGGGGGGTCAGTGAACACTGAAGCTTTCTTT.

This chain joins TRBV7-9 and TRBJ2-7, with 8 bases matching TRBD1. The V segment lost 5 bases and the J segment 3 bases; nucleotides outside the gene matches: 12. The CDR3 contains 16 residues. Germline V gene data show CDR1 as SEHNR and CDR2 as FQNEAQ (reference sequence). The CDR3, as DNA: TGTGCCAGCAGCGTCTTCTCGGGACAGGTGAGCTACGAGCAGTACTTC. As protein: CASSVFSGQVSYEQYF.

This clone has just one count. V usage is TRBV27 and J usage is TRBJ1-6; 10 positions match TRBD1. The CDR3 runs to 16 residues. The ends lost 6 bases at V and 5 bases at J; junction bases unmatched: 7. The V gene's germline CDR1 is MNHEY and CDR2 SMNVEV (reference sequence). Here the CDR3 DNA reads TGTGCCAGCAGGGCCCTAGGACAGGGGGATAATTCACCCCTCCACTTT. This translates into CASRALGQGDNSPLHF.

V and J are TRBV5-1 and TRBJ1-1, with a weak D call TRBD1 (6 bases). CDR3 length: 15 amino acids. CDR1 SGHRS and CDR2 YFSETQ come from the germline V gene. The V gene lost 1 base and the J gene lost 2 bases, with 12 bases spanning the gap. The CDR3 reads CASSLREGGNTEAFF. DNA of the CDR3: TGCGCCAGCAGCTTGAGGGAGGGGGGTAACACTGAAGCTTTCTTT.

This clone was seen once. The chain links TRBV6-5 to TRBJ2-7; 7 nucleotides line up with TRBD2. The CDR3 has 15 residues. Germline-derived CDR1 and CDR2 are MNHEY and SVGAGI. J gave up 3 bases and V 4 bases, and 9 bases lay outside the gene matches. Here the CDR3 reads CASSSTASGYYEQYF. The CDR3 DNA follows: TGTGCCAGCAGTTCTACTGCTAGCGGATACTACGAGCAGTACTTC.

This clone has more than one count but fewer than ten. The rearrangement joins TRBV10-3 to TRBJ1-1; D ambiguous. The CDR3 contains 17 residues. V was cut by 5 bases and J by 0 bases, with 19 bases left in between. Germline V gene sequence: CDR1 ENHRY, CDR2 SYGVKD. The CDR3 region is CAISSTVRPLVNTEAFF. Written as DNA, the CDR3 is TGTGCCATCAGTAGCACAGTCCGCCCACTTGTGAACACTGAAGCTTTCTTT.

The chain links TRBV28 to TRBJ1-5; a weak D match, TRBD1 (5 bases). The germline CDR1 and CDR2 sequences are MDHEN and SYDVKM. The CDR3 has 13 amino acids. The V and J ends lost 6 bases and 8 bases respectively, with 14 bases between them. In DNA form, the CDR3 reads TGTGCCAGCAGAGGAGGGACCAGGGAGCCCCAGCATTTT. Translating gives CASRGGTREPQHF.

The chain carries TRBV14 and TRBJ2-3; D may be TRBD2 (6 bases). Germline loops: CDR1 SGHDN, CDR2 FVKESK. V was shortened by 0 bases and J by 2 bases, with 12 bases between the two germline ends. The CDR3 has 16 amino acids. The CDR3, as DNA: TGTGCCAGCAGCCAAGATAAGGGGAGGATCACAGATACGCAGTATTTT. Translation: CASSQDKGRITDTQYF.

This clone was observed a handful of times. The chain links TRBV4-2 to TRBJ2-7, with 8 bases identical to TRBD2. Germline V CDR1 and CDR2: LGHNA, YNFKEQ. This CDR3 is 17 amino acids long. J lost 4 bases, V lost 0 bases, and 11 bases had no gene match. The CDR3 DNA reads TGTGCCAGCAGCCAAGATCTTCGCCAGCGGGAGATGTACGAGCAGTACTTC. This translates into CASSQDLRQREMYEQYF.

This sequence joins TRBV5-4 and TRBJ2-5; no clear D gene. The CDR3 covers 12 residues. Germline V CDR1 and CDR2: SGHNT, YYREEE (reference sequence). Trimming stripped 1 base from V and 5 bases from J, with 6 bases between. CDR3 nucleotides: TGTGCCAGCAGCTTGCCCCCGGAGACCCAGTACTTC. The encoded protein is CASSLPPETQYF.

V gene TRBV30 combines with J gene TRBJ2-5, with 11 bases that match TRBD1. The CDR3 runs 15 residues. Trimming took 4 bases from V and 11 from J; bases not matched to a gene: 15. Germline CDR1 is GTSNPN and CDR2 is SVGIG (reference sequence). CDR3 sequence (DNA): TGTGCCTGGATTATCCCTGGGACAGGGGGTAGAGAGCAGTACTTC. It encodes CAWIIPGTGGREQYF.

The chain carries TRBV2 and TRBJ1-2; D might be TRBD1 (5 bases). CDR1 is SNHLY, CDR2 FYNNEI, per germline. This CDR3 has 13 residues. The V and J ends lost 3 bases and 1 base respectively, with 6 bases between them. CDR3 protein: CASSEQGNYGYTF. CDR3 sequence (DNA): TGTGCCAGCAGTGAGCAGGGTAACTATGGCTACACCTTC. The full variable domain, completed using reference TRBV2 and TRBJ1-2, is EPEVTQTPSHQVTQMGQEVILRCVPISNHLYFYWYRQILGQKVEFLVSFYNNEISEKSEIFDDQFSVERPDGSNFTLKIRSTKLEDSAMYFCASSEQGNYGYTFGSGTRLTVV.

This clone was recorded only once. The V and J genes are TRBV19 and TRBJ1-2; 11 nucleotides align to TRBD1. V trimming: 7 bases; J trimming: 8 bases; junction bases outside the gene matches: 9. Per germline, CDR1 LNHDA and CDR2 SQIVND (reference sequence). The CDR3 has 14 residues. The CDR3 reads CASNKDRGLRGYTF. Here the CDR3 DNA reads TGTGCCAGTAATAAGGACAGGGGGCTTCGCGGCTACACCTTC.

This sequence joins TRBV19 and TRBJ1-5; 8 bases line up with TRBD1. This CDR3 spans 13 amino acids. With 9 bases clipped from V and 6 bases from J, the junction kept 7 bases outside the gene matches. Germline CDR1 reads LNHDA; CDR2 reads SQIVND (reference sequence). CDR3 in amino acids: CASKDRESQPQHF. The DNA for the CDR3 is TGTGCCAGCAAGGACAGGGAAAGTCAGCCCCAGCATTTT.

The rearrangement joins TRBV18 to TRBJ2-5; a possible D gene is TRBD2 (5 bases). V lost 3 bases, J lost 2 bases, and 13 bases lay in between. The CDR3 has 15 residues. Germline V gene sequence: CDR1 KGHSH, CDR2 LQKENI. CDR3 sequence: CASSPFSRGQETQYF. Here the CDR3 DNA reads TGTGCCAGCTCACCTTTTTCCCGGGGTCAAGAGACCCAGTACTTC.

This clone has more than one count but fewer than ten. The chain combines TRBV18 with TRBJ2-7; D possibly corresponds to TRBD2 (5 bases). Trimming took 1 base from V and 3 from J, leaving 10 bases between them. The CDR3 totals 14 residues. CDR1 and CDR2 from the germline V gene are KGHSH and LQKENI. The chain's CDR3 is CASSPREGYYEQYF. Written as DNA, the CDR3 is TGTGCCAGCTCACCACGTGAGGGTTACTACGAGCAGTACTTC.

CDR3: CASSVLSSGRQQQYF. CDR3 DNA: TGTGCCAGCAGCGTGCTGAGCAGCGGGAGGCAACAGCAGTACTTC. The rearrangement uses TRBV5-6 and TRBJ2-7, with TRBD2 matching 9 bases. Germline lookup yields CDR1 SGHDT and CDR2 YYEEEE. With V trimmed by 4 bases and J by 8 bases, 13 bases remained unmatched. The CDR3 is 15 residues long.

The CDR3 DNA sequence: TGTGCCAGCAGTTTACAGGGGGCAGATACGCAGTATTTT. Its translation is CASSLQGADTQYF. The V and J genes are TRBV27 and TRBJ2-3, with 7 positions matching TRBD1. The junction had 0 bases not matched to a gene; V was cut back by 2 bases and J by 4 bases. CDR3 size: 13 residues. Germline CDR1 is MNHEY and CDR2 is SMNVEV (reference sequence).

V is TRBV4-3 and J is TRBJ2-1; maybe TRBD2 (6 bases). Trimming cost V 1 base and J 1 base, with 11 bases left between them. This CDR3 contains 16 residues. Per germline, CDR1 LGHNA and CDR2 YSLEER. CDR3 loop: CASSQGLERSYNEQFF. In DNA form, the CDR3 reads TGCGCCAGCAGCCAAGGACTAGAAAGGTCCTACAATGAGCAGTTCTTC.

This clone appeared once. The chain uses TRBV5-4 and TRBJ2-5; D not resolved. This CDR3 has 13 amino acids. V lost 4 bases and J lost 2, with 9 bases in between. Germline lookup yields CDR1 SGHNT and CDR2 YYREEE (reference sequence). CDR3 region: CASSVDLQETQYF. In nucleotides, the CDR3 is TGTGCCAGCAGCGTTGACTTACAAGAGACCCAGTACTTC.

This clone has just one count. The chain couples TRBV5-1 to TRBJ2-7, with 10 positions matching TRBD1. Per the germline V gene, CDR1 is SGHRS and CDR2 is YFSETQ. V trimming: 4 bases; J trimming: 5 bases; junction bases outside the gene matches: 6. The CDR3 loop spans 14 amino acids. CDR3 DNA: TGCGCCAGCAGCCTGGACAGGGGGGGAGACGAGCAGTACTTC. Amino acids: CASSLDRGGDEQYF. Supplemented by reference TRBV5-1 and TRBJ2-7, the full variable domain reads KAGVTQTPRYLIKTRGQQVTLSCSPISGHRSVSWYQQTPGQGLQFLFEYFSETQRNKGNFPGRFSGRQFSNSRSEMNVSTLELGDSALYLCASSLDRGGDEQYFGPGTRLTVT.